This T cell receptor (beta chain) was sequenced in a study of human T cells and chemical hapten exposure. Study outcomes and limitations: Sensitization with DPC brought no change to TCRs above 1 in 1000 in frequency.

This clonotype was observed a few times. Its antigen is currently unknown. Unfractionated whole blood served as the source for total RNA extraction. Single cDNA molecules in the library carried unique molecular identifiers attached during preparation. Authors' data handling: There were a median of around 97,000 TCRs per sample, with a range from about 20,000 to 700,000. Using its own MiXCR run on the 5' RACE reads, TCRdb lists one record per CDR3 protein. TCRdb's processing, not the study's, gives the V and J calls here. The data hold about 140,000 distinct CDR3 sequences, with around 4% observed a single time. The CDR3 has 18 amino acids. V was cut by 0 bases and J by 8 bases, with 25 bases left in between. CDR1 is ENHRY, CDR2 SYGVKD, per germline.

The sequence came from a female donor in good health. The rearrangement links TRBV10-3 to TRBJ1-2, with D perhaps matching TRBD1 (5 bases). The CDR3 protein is CAISESERPVEGYGGYTF. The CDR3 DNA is TGTGCCATCAGTGAGTCGGAGAGACCGGTGGAGGGGTATGGGGGCTACACCTTC.